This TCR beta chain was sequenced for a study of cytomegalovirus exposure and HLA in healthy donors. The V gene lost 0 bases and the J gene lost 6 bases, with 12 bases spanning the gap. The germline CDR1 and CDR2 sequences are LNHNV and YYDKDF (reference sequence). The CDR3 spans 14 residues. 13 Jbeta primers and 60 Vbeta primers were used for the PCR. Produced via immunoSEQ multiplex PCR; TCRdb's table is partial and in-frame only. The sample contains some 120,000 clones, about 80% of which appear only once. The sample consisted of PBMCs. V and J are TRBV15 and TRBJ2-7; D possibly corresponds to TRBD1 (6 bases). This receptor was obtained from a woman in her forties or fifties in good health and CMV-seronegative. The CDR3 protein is CATSRDQGRSEQYF. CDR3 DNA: TGTGCCACCAGCAGAGATCAGGGGCGGAGCGAGCAGTACTTC.